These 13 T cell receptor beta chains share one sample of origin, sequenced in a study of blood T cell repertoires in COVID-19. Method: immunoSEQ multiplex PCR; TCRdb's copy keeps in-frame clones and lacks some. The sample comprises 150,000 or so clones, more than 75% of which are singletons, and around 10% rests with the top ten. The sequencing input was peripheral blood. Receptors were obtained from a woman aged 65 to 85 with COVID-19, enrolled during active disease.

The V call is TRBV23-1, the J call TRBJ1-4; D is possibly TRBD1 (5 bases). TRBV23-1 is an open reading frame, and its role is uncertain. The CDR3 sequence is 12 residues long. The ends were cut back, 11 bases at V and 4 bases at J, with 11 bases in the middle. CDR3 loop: CAGQGINEKLFF. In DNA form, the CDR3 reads TGCGCCGGCCAGGGAATTAATGAAAAACTGTTTTTT.

For the CDR3, the DNA is TGTGCCAGCCAGGGGGACCATAGCAATCAGCCCCAGCATTTT. Translation: CASQGDHSNQPQHF. This chain links TRBV2 with TRBJ1-5; 7 bases match TRBD1. V gave up 8 bases and J gave up 0 bases; unmatched junction bases: 4. The CDR3 is 14 amino acids. Per the germline V gene, CDR1 is SNHLY and CDR2 is FYNNEI.

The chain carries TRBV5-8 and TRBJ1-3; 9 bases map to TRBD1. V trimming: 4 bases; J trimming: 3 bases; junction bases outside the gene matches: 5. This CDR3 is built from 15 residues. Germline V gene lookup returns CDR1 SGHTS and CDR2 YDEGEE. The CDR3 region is CASSPRTGVGNTIYF. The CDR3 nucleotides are TGTGCCAGCAGCCCCAGGACAGGGGTTGGAAACACCATATATTTT.

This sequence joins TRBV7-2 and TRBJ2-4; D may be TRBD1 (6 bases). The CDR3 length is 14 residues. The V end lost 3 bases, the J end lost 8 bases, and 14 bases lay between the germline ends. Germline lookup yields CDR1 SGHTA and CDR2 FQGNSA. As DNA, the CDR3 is TGTGCCAGCAGCTTTTTACAGGGTAGGGACATTCAGTACTTC. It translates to CASSFLQGRDIQYF.

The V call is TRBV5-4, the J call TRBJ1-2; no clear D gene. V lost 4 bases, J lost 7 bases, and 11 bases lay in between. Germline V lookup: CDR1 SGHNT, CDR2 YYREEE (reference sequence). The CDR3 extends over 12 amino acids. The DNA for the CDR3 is TGTGCCAGCAGCACTCAGGCTGGTGGCTACACCTTC. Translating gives CASSTQAGGYTF.

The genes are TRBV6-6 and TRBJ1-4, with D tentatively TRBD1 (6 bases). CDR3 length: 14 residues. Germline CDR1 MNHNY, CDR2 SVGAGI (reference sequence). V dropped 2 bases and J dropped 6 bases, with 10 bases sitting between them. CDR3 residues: CASSYRAGDEKLFF. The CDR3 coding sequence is TGTGCCAGCAGTTACAGGGCAGGGGATGAAAAACTGTTTTTT.

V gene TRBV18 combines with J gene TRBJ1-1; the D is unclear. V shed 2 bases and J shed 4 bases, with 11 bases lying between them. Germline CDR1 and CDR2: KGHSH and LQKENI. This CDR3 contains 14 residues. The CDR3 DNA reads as TGTGCCAGCTCACCAGCCCTAGAAGTCACTGAAGCTTTCTTT. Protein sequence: CASSPALEVTEAFF.

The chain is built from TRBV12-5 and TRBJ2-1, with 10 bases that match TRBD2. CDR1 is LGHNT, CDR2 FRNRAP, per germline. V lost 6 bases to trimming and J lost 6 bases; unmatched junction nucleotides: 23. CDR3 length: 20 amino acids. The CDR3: CASGSFTSGAIVDLVNEQFF. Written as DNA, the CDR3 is TGTGCTAGTGGATCCTTTACTAGCGGGGCGATCGTCGACCTGGTCAATGAGCAGTTCTTC.

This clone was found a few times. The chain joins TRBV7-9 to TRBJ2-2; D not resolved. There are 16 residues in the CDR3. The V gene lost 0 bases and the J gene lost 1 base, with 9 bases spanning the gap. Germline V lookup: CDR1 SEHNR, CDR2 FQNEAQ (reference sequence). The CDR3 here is CASSLASPRNTGELFF. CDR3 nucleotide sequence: TGTGCCAGCAGCTTAGCCAGCCCTAGGAACACCGGGGAGCTGTTTTTT.

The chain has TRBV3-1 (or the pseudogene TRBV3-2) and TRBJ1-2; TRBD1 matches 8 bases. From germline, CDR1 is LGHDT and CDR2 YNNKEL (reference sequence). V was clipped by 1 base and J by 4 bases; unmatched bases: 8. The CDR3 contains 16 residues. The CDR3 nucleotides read TGTGCCAGCAGCCAAGGAACAGCAGGGGGCGGCTATGGCTACACCTTC. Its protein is CASSQGTAGGGYGYTF.

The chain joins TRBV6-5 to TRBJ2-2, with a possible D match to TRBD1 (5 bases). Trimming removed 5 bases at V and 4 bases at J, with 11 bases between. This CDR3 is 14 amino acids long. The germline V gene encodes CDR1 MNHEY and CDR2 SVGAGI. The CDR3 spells CASSPLRGTGELFF. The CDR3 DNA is TGTGCCAGCAGTCCCCTTAGGGGCACCGGGGAGCTGTTTTTT.

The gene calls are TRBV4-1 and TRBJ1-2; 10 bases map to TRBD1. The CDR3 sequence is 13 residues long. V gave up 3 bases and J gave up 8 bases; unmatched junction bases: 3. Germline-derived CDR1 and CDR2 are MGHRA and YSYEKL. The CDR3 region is CASSQGQGRGYTF. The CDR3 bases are TGCGCCAGCAGCCAGGGACAGGGGAGAGGCTACACCTTC.

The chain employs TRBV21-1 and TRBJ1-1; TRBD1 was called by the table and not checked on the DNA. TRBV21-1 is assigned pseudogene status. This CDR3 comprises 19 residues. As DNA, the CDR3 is TGTGCCAGCAGCAAAAAAATCCCTAGGGGTGGGGCCCCCCCCACTGAAGCTTTCTTT. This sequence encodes CASSKKIPRGGAPPTEAFF.